A selection of T cell receptor beta chains follows, all from one sample in a study of shared clonotypes between healthy human individuals. Here immunoSEQ multiplex PCR was the method, and the copy in TCRdb shows in-frame clones only, minus some. This table holds under 2,000,000 clones, roughly 95% found once. Specimen: naive CD8+ T cells sorted from blood. These receptor sequences come from a man younger than 35 in good health. CDR3s include the opening cysteine and the closing phenylalanine or tryptophan.

cdr3_aa: CASSAIQGYEQYF
v_call: TRBV4-1
j_call: TRBJ2-7

cdr3_aa: CASSLGPYPQGAHYGYTF
v_call: TRBV11-2
j_call: TRBJ1-2

cdr3_aa: CASSIAPDPSYEQYF
v_call: TRBV27
j_call: TRBJ2-7

cdr3_aa: CASSLERSAYEQYF
v_call: TRBV7-8
j_call: TRBJ2-7

cdr3_aa: CSVEDGGITLTDTQYF
v_call: TRBV29-1
j_call: TRBJ2-3

cdr3_aa: CASRLGLNEQFF
v_call: TRBV5-1
j_call: TRBJ2-1

cdr3_aa: CASSYLEETQYF
v_call: TRBV11-1
j_call: TRBJ2-5

cdr3_aa: CASSELNPDTTYEQYF
v_call: TRBV6-1
j_call: TRBJ2-7

cdr3_aa: CASSQESDSLNTEAFF
v_call: TRBV4-3
j_call: TRBJ1-1

cdr3_aa: CASSLALAGVGETQYF
v_call: TRBV7-9
j_call: TRBJ2-5

cdr3_aa: CASSAGVSSYNEQFF
v_call: TRBV2
j_call: TRBJ2-1

cdr3_aa: CASSLGDRMNNYGYTF
v_call: TRBV5-4
j_call: TRBJ1-2

cdr3_aa: CASSVDGGGDTQYF
v_call: TRBV9
j_call: TRBJ2-3

cdr3_aa: CSANLGDTQYF
v_call: TRBV20-1
j_call: TRBJ2-3

cdr3_aa: CASSVGQGGNQPQHF
v_call: TRBV9
j_call: TRBJ1-5

cdr3_aa: CASSRLAGSSEQFF
v_call: TRBV7-6
j_call: TRBJ2-1

cdr3_aa: CASSHLQTGKFEQYF
v_call: TRBV4-1
j_call: TRBJ2-7

cdr3_aa: CASSLGGSTYEQYF
v_call: TRBV28
j_call: TRBJ2-7

cdr3_aa: CASSVETDYGYTF
v_call: TRBV9
j_call: TRBJ1-2

cdr3_aa: CASSHGTLGETQYF
v_call: TRBV14
j_call: TRBJ2-5

cdr3_aa: CASSDSTGGYNEQFF
v_call: TRBV6-6
j_call: TRBJ2-1

cdr3_aa: CASSIGGGILGNEQFF
v_call: TRBV19
j_call: TRBJ2-1